This is a list of T cell receptor beta chains from one sample in a study of blood T cell repertoires in COVID-19. Clones were sequenced by immunoSEQ multiplex PCR, and TCRdb holds only the in-frame ones, with some missing. This repertoire shows roughly 180,000 clones, 75% to 90% found once; its top ten account for over 6.5%. Sequences were obtained from peripheral blood. The receptors come from a woman in her thirties or forties with COVID-19, enrolled during active disease. Both conserved end residues are part of each CDR3. Each record gives: D gene, J gene, clone size, V gene, CDR3 protein, CDR3 DNA. D genes are given only for firm matches. Clone size is not always given. Where it is, it says once, few, many or a class for expanded clones.

d_gene: TRBD1; j_gene: TRBJ2-7; abundance: .; v_gene: TRBV5-8; CDR3aa: CASSLRTGPHEQYF; CDR3nt: TGTGCCAGCAGCTTGAGGACAGGGCCGCACGAGCAGTACTTC
d_gene: .; j_gene: TRBJ2-1; abundance: .; v_gene: TRBV4-1; CDR3aa: CASSQDYQGTHNEQFF; CDR3nt: TGCGCCAGCAGCCAAGATTACCAGGGGACCCACAATGAGCAGTTCTTC
d_gene: .; j_gene: TRBJ1-2; abundance: .; v_gene: TRBV2; CDR3aa: CASSDSYGYTF; CDR3nt: TGTGCCAGCAGCGACTCTTATGGCTACACCTTC
d_gene: .; j_gene: TRBJ1-5; abundance: .; v_gene: TRBV5-8; CDR3aa: CASSVRGGPQHF; CDR3nt: TGTGCCAGCAGCGTTCGAGGGGGGCCCCAGCATTTT
d_gene: .; j_gene: TRBJ1-4; abundance: .; v_gene: TRBV27; CDR3aa: CASSFDPRGTNEKLFF; CDR3nt: TGTGCCAGCAGTTTTGACCCAAGGGGGACTAATGAAAAACTGTTTTTT
d_gene: .; j_gene: TRBJ1-1; abundance: .; v_gene: TRBV14; CDR3aa: CASSREGLLNTEAFF; CDR3nt: TGTGCCAGCAGCCGAGAGGGGCTTCTGAACACTGAAGCTTTCTTT
d_gene: TRBD1; j_gene: TRBJ1-4; abundance: .; v_gene: TRBV7-9; CDR3aa: CASSQGTGEKLFF; CDR3nt: TGTGCCAGCTCACAGGGGACGGGTGAAAAACTGTTTTTT
d_gene: .; j_gene: TRBJ1-1; abundance: .; v_gene: TRBV2; CDR3aa: CASNPTGLNTEAFF; CDR3nt: TGTGCCAGCAACCCGACAGGATTGAACACTGAAGCTTTCTTT
d_gene: TRBD1; j_gene: TRBJ1-3; abundance: .; v_gene: TRBV28; CDR3aa: CASSLGTGFGNTIYF; CDR3nt: TGTGCCAGCAGTTTGGGGACAGGGTTTGGAAACACCATATATTTT
d_gene: .; j_gene: TRBJ1-5; abundance: many; v_gene: TRBV25-1; CDR3aa: CASSEWGEGQPQHF; CDR3nt: TGTGCCAGCAGTGAATGGGGGGAGGGTCAGCCCCAGCATTTT
d_gene: .; j_gene: TRBJ2-3; abundance: .; v_gene: TRBV27; CDR3aa: CASSSPYDTQYF; CDR3nt: TGTGCCAGCAGTTCCCCCTACGATACGCAGTATTTT
d_gene: TRBD1; j_gene: TRBJ1-3; abundance: .; v_gene: TRBV5-5; CDR3aa: CASSLGLTDRVSVSGNTIYF; CDR3nt: TGTGCCAGCAGCTTGGGGCTGACGGACAGGGTATCGGTCTCTGGAAACACCATATATTTT
d_gene: .; j_gene: TRBJ1-1; abundance: once; v_gene: TRBV4-1; CDR3aa: CASSPVSDTEAFF; CDR3nt: TGCGCCAGCAGCCCTGTATCCGACACTGAAGCTTTCTTT
d_gene: TRBD2; j_gene: TRBJ2-3; abundance: .; v_gene: TRBV6-5; CDR3aa: CASRGLVGLFDTQYF; CDR3nt: TGTGCCAGCAGGGGACTAGTGGGTTTATTCGATACGCAGTATTTT
d_gene: TRBD1; j_gene: TRBJ2-4; abundance: once; v_gene: TRBV10-2; CDR3aa: CASRVEQGQRVAKNIQYF; CDR3nt: TGCGCCAGCCGCGTGGAGCAGGGACAGAGGGTAGCCAAAAACATTCAGTACTTC
d_gene: .; j_gene: TRBJ1-2; abundance: few; v_gene: TRBV12-3/TRBV12-4; CDR3aa: CASTKRQTYGYTF; CDR3nt: TGTGCCAGTACCAAGAGACAGACTTATGGCTACACCTTC
d_gene: .; j_gene: TRBJ2-1; abundance: .; v_gene: TRBV5-1; CDR3aa: CASSEAGKWQFF; CDR3nt: TGCGCCAGCAGCGAGGCGGGGAAATGGCAGTTCTTC
d_gene: .; j_gene: TRBJ1-1; abundance: few; v_gene: TRBV6-1; CDR3aa: CASSEAKTNTEAFF; CDR3nt: TGTGCCAGCAGTGAAGCGAAGACAAACACTGAAGCTTTCTTT
d_gene: TRBD1; j_gene: TRBJ1-1; abundance: .; v_gene: TRBV25-1; CDR3aa: CASSWTGPGGEAFF; CDR3nt: TGTGCCAGCAGCTGGACAGGGCCCGGGGGTGAAGCTTTCTTT
d_gene: .; j_gene: TRBJ1-1; abundance: .; v_gene: TRBV5-6; CDR3aa: CASSLDPGNTEAFF; CDR3nt: TGTGCCAGCAGCTTGGACCCCGGGAACACTGAAGCTTTCTTT
d_gene: .; j_gene: TRBJ1-1; abundance: .; v_gene: TRBV10-3; CDR3aa: CAISESVRVANTEAFF; CDR3nt: TGTGCCATCAGTGAGTCGGTCCGGGTGGCGAACACTGAAGCTTTCTTT
d_gene: .; j_gene: TRBJ1-6; abundance: .; v_gene: TRBV15; CDR3aa: CATSLGAPSYNSPLHF; CDR3nt: TGTGCCACCAGCTTAGGGGCGCCCTCCTATAATTCACCCCTCCACTTT
d_gene: .; j_gene: TRBJ1-1; abundance: .; v_gene: TRBV5-1; CDR3aa: CASSLVAVNTEAFF; CDR3nt: TGCGCCAGCAGCTTGGTGGCGGTGAACACTGAAGCTTTCTTT
d_gene: .; j_gene: TRBJ2-5; abundance: .; v_gene: TRBV7-9; CDR3aa: CASSLGDSTQETQYF; CDR3nt: TGTGCCAGCAGCTTAGGTGACAGCACTCAAGAGACCCAGTACTTC
d_gene: .; j_gene: TRBJ1-3; abundance: .; v_gene: TRBV6-4; CDR3aa: CASSPVGGPIISGNTIYF; CDR3nt: TGTGCCAGCAGCCCCGTTGGAGGGCCCATTATATCTGGAAACACCATATATTTT
d_gene: TRBD2; j_gene: TRBJ2-7; abundance: .; v_gene: TRBV5-1; CDR3aa: CASSLAIGLAAYEQYF; CDR3nt: TGCGCCAGCAGCTTGGCTATCGGACTAGCGGCCTACGAGCAGTACTTC